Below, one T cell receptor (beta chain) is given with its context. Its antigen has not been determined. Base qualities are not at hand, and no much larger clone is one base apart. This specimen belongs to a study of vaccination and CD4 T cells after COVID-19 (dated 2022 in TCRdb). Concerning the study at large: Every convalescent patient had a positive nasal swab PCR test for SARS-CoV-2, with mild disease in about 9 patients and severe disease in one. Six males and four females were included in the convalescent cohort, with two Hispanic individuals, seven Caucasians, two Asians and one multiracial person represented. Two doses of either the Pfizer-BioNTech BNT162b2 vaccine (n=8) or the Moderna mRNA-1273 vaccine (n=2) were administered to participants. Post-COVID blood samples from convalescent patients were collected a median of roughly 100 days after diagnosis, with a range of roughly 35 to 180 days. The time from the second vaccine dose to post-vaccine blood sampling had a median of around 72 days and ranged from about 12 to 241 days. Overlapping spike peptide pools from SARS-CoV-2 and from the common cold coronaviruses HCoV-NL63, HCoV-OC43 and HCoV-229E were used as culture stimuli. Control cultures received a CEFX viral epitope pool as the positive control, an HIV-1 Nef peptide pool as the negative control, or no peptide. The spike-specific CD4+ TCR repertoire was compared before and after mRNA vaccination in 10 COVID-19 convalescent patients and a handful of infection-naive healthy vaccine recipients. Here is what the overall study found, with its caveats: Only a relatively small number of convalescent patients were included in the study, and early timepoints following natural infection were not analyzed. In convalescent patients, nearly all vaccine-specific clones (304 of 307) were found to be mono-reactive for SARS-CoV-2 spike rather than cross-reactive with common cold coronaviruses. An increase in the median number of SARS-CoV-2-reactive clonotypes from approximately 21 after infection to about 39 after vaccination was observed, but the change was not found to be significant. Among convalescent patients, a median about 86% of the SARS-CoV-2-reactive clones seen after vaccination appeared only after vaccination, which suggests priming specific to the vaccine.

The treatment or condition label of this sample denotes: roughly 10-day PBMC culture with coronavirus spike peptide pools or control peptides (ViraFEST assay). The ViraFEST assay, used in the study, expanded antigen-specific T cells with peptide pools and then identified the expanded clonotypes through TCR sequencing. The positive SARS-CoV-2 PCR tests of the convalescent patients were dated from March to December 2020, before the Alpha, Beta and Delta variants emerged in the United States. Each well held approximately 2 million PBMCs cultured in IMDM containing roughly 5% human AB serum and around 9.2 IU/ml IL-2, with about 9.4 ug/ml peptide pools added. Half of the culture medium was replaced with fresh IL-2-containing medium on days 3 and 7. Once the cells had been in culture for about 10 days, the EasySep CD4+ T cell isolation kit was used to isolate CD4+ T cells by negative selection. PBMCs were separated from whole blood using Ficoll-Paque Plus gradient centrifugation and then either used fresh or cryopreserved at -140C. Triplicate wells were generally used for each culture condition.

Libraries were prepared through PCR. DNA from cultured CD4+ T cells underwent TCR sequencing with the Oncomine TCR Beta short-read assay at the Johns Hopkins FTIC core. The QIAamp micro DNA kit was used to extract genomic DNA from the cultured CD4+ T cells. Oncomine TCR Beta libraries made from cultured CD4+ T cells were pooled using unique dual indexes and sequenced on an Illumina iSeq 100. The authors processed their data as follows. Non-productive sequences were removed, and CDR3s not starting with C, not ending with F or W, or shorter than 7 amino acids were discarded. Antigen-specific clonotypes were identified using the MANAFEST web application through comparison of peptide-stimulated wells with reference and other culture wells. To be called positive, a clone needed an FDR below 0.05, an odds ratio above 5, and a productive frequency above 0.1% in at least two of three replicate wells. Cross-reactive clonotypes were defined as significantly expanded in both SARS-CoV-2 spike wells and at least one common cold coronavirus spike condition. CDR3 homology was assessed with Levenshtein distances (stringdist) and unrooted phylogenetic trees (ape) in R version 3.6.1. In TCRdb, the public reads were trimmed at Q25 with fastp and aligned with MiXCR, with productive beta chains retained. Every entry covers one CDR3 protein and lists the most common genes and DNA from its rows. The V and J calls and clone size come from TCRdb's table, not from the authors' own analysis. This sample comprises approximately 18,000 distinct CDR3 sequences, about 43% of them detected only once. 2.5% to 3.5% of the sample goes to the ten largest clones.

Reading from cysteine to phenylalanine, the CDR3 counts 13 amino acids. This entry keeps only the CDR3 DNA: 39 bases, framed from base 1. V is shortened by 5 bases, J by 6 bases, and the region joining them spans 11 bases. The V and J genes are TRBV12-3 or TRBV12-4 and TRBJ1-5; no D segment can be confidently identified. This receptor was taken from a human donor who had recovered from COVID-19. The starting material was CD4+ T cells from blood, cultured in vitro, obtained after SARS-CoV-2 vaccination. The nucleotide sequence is TGTGCCAGCAGTACTCAAGCGATTCAGCCCCAGCATTTT. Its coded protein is CASSTQAIQPQHF.